This T cell receptor (beta chain) is drawn from a study of a mutant IDH1 vaccine in newly diagnosed glioma. Study at large: Following radiotherapy alone, or alongside temozolomide cycles, vaccination was started after an interval of 4-6 weeks.

In the case of this clone: The antigen is undetermined.

The CDR3 runs to 18 residues. Germline CDR1 is LGHNT and CDR2 is FRNRAP. Trimming stripped 1 base from V and 5 bases from J, with 23 bases between. The time point was: week 23, last vaccination. With topical imiquimod, each dose of the vaccine consisted of 300 ug of mutant IDH1 20-mer peptide. In every donor, the tumor was a new WHO grade 3 or 4 IDH1-mutant, ATRX-lost astrocytoma. Clones were read by immunoSEQ multiplex PCR, and TCRdb kept only the in-frame ones, dropping some. The sample has 50,000 to 70,000 clones, under 90% seen once; the top ten hold more than 10%. This sample comprised PBMCs, obtained from a glioma patient whose treatment included an IDH1 peptide vaccine. V gene TRBV12-5 combines with J gene TRBJ2-5, with D possibly matching TRBD2 (5 bases). The clonotype comes from a man aged 18 to 30 with glioma. CDR3 coding DNA: TGTGCTAGTGGTTTGGGCCCGGGGATCGCAGCAACGGGGGAGACCCAGTACTTC. This codes for CASGLGPGIAATGETQYF. Full variable domain (remainder filled in from reference TRBV12-5 and TRBJ2-5): DARVTQTPRHKVTEMGQEVTMRCQPILGHNTVFWYRQTMMQGLELLAYFRNRAPLDDSGMPKDRFSAEMPDATLATLKIQPSEPRDSAVYFCASGLGPGIAATGETQYFGPGTRLLVL.